Reported below is one T cell receptor (beta chain). Sequenced by immunoSEQ multiplex PCR; TCRdb stores in-frame clones only, minus some. The sample includes under 200,000 clones, approximately 94% of them seen just once. These data originate in a study of control samples from healthy donors and cancer patients. V shed 3 bases and J shed 2 bases, with 10 bases lying between them. CDR1 and CDR2 (germline): MNHNS, SASEGT. This CDR3 is built from 14 residues. The clonotype originates from a woman in her thirties or forties in good health. Input material: blood. This sequence joins TRBV6-1 and TRBJ1-2; D is undetermined. CDR3 DNA: TGTGCCAGCAGTGATGGGATGGGGAACTATGGCTACACCTTC. Encoded protein: CASSDGMGNYGYTF.